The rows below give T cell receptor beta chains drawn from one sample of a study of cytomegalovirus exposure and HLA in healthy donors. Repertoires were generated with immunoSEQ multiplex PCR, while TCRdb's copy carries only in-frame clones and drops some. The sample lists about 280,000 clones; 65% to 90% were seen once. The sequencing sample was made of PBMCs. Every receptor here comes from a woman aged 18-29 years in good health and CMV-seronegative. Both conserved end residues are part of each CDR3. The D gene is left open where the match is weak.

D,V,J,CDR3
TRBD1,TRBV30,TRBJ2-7,CAWSVDRGAGYEQYF
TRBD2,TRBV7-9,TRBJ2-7,CASSPRDYTYEQYF
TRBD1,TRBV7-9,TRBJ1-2,CASSFGTGENYGYTF
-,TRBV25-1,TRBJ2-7,CASTPPGAYEQYF
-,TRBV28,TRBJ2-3,CASSLTSGTDTQYF
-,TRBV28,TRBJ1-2,CASSFLPDQGGYTF
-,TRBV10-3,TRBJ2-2,CAIKSQDTGELFF
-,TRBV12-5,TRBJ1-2,CASGFLGGGYTF
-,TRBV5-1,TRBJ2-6,CASSLAQAIGANVLTF
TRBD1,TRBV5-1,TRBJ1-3,CASSPKTGALSGNTIYF
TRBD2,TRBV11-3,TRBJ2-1,CASSLGTSGSTSYNEQFF
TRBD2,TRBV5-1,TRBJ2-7,CASSLGSGNYEQYF
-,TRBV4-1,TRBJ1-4,CASSQATGNNEKLFF
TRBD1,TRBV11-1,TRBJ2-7,CASSPIRTGQYEQYF
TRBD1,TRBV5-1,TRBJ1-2,CASTTGTSDYGYTF
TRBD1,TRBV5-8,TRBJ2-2,CASRLTGGVGELFF
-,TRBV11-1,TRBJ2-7,CASSLGVSSVGLYEQYF
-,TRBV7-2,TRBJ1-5,CASSGPPGGNQPQHF
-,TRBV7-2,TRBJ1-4,CASSSYLGANEKLFF
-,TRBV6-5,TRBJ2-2,CASSWGADTGELFF
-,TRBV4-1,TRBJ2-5,CASSFGTPGETQYF
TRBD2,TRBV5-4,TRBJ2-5,CASRGRPSGGQETQYF
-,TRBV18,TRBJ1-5,CASSLTDSNQPQHF
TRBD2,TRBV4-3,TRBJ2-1,CASSQGTSGGMRDEQFF
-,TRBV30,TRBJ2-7,CAWSVVSSYEQYF
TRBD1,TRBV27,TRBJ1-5,CASSPIPLTGTNQPQHF
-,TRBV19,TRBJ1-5,CASSLRTALNSNQPQHF
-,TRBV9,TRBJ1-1,CASSVATGHLTEAFF
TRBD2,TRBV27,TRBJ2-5,CASRGAGVKTQYF
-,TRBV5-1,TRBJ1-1,CASSEMNTEAFF
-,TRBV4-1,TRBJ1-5,CASSYRDSNQPQHF
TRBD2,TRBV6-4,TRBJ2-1,CASSDKTSGPNEQFF
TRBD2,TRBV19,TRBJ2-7,CASRLLAGAGEQYF
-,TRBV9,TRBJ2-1,CASSVGGGSYNEQFF
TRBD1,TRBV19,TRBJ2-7,CASRGRDSSSYEQYF
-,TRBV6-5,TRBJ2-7,CASSRYTDYAYEQYF
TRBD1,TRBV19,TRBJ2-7,CASTWGTGPSYEQYF
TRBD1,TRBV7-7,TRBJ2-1,CASSRTGGRYNEQFF
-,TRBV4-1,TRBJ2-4,CASSQEGAGNIQYF
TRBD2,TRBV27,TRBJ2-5,CASSFWAGGLQETQYF
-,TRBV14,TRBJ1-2,CASSQDPGYGNYGYTF
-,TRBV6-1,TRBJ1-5,CASLRTVPNRQPQHF
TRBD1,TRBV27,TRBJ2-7,CASRKGGTGISYEQYF
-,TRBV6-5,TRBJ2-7,CASSYSNRGGYEQYF
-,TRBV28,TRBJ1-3,CASSQLQVSSGNTIYF
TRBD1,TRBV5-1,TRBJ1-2,CASSLTGGANYGYTF
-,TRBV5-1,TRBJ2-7,CASSWRAPTTGEQYF
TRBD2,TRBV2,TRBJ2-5,CASSGTSQEETQYF
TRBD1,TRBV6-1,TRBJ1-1,CASSLDRGGTEAFF
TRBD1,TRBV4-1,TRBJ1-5,CASSHGQGELMYQPQHF